This TCR beta chain was sequenced for a study of PD-1 blockade in classical Hodgkin lymphoma. Clones were sequenced by immunoSEQ multiplex PCR, and TCRdb holds only the in-frame ones, with some missing. The sample has 90,000 to 140,000 clones, roughly nine tenths seen once; the top ten hold 15% to 20%. Time point denoted: cycle 4 day 1 (C4D1), after more than five weeks of nivolumab. Each patient's relapse followed autologous stem cell transplantation, and brentuximab vedotin exposure varied. Best overall response was complete response, partial response or progressive disease in these relapsed/refractory classical Hodgkin lymphoma patients. Of note for this clone: No antigen is known for it.

Study outcomes and limitations: Baseline diversity was lower in partial responders and progressors than complete responders. Individuals who commenced nivolumab within less than 1 year of ASCT were excluded.

Sequencing used peripheral blood mononuclear cells (PBMCs), obtained before the fourth cycle of nivolumab. The receptor comes from a human donor with classical Hodgkin lymphoma.

The CDR3 loop reads CATSREISGAGEKLFF. CDR3 nucleotides: TGTGCCACCAGCAGAGAAATATCGGGCGCTGGTGAAAAACTGTTTTTT. The rearrangement links TRBV15 to TRBJ1-4; D unresolved. The CDR3 extends over 16 amino acids. The V gene's germline CDR1 is LNHNV and CDR2 YYDKDF (reference sequence). Trimming stripped 0 bases from V and 7 bases from J, with 15 bases between.